This TCR delta chain originates from a study of gamma-delta T cells after stem cell transplantation (dated by TCRdb to about 2016). Based on its abundance in the sample, this clone is large (0.1 to 1%). The target of this receptor is not known. Per-base quality was not reported, and no clone a single base away is much larger than it. The same CDR3 arises from other DNA sequences in this sample as well. Trimming accounts for 0 bases at V and 0 bases at J, while the number of junction bases matched to no gene is 1. Including cysteine and phenylalanine, the CDR3 has 17 amino acids. The sequence is cut down to CDR3 DNA, 51 bases in frame from base 1. For CDR1 and CDR2, the germline V gene lists GEAIGNYY and EKD. Library prep was done by RT-PCR. Sequencing relied on an Illumina MiSeq. TCRdb reprocessed the public reads with the caller CATT; rows with the same DNA were merged afterwards. The sample includes 2,500 to 3,000 delta-chain clones, with about 25% observed a single time. The ten largest account for around 7.8% of the sample.

The TCR sequence derives from a human donor. It is not recorded whose cells these are; they may come from a transplant donor. The chain couples TRDV2 to TRDJ3; 7 of the junction bases match TRDD3. The sample comprised gamma-delta T cells. The CDR3 protein: CACDTWGSSWDTRQMFF. Here is the DNA: TGTGCCTGTGACACCTGGGGGAGCTCCTGGGACACCCGACAGATGTTTTTC.